These 22 T cell receptor beta chains came from one sample sequenced in a study of technical replicates of blood from a handful of donors. Repertoires were generated with immunoSEQ multiplex PCR, while TCRdb's copy carries only in-frame clones and drops some. The table shows about 100,000 clones, with approximately 95% occurring only once. The sequenced sample was T cells isolated from PBMCs. These receptors originate from a human donor in good health.

The chain employs TRBV4-3 and TRBJ2-3, with D maybe TRBD1 (6 bases). Trimming cost V 0 bases and J 2 bases, with 15 bases left between them. Germline V gene lookup returns CDR1 LGHNA and CDR2 YSLEER. The CDR3 runs to 17 residues. The CDR3 here is CASSQEVDRSLTDTQYF. CDR3 DNA: TGCGCCAGCAGCCAAGAGGTAGACAGGTCTCTCACAGATACGCAGTATTTT.

V gene TRBV19 combines with J gene TRBJ1-2; D is undetermined. Germline V lookup: CDR1 LNHDA, CDR2 SQIVND (reference sequence). Trimming shortened V by 5 bases and J by 0 bases, and 13 bases separated the two germline ends. This CDR3 is 15 amino acids long. In DNA form, the CDR3 reads TGTGCCAGTAGTCCCTTACATCAAGCTAACTATGGCTACACCTTC. Protein sequence: CASSPLHQANYGYTF.

In its sample, this clone was seen once. The chain joins TRBV5-6 to TRBJ2-7, with a weak D call TRBD2 (5 bases). From germline, CDR1 is SGHDT and CDR2 YYEEEE. The CDR3 runs 13 residues. The ends were cut back, 0 bases at V and 6 bases at J, with 10 bases in the middle. The CDR3 region is CASSLVPGSEQYF. The CDR3 bases are TGTGCCAGCAGCTTGGTCCCGGGGAGCGAGCAGTACTTC.

This clone occurred once. V is TRBV27 and J is TRBJ2-1, with D perhaps TRBD2 (6 bases). V lost 2 bases and J lost 7, with 12 bases in between. The CDR3 has 14 residues. In germline, CDR1 is MNHEY, CDR2 SMNVEV (reference sequence). CDR3 sequence (DNA): TGTGCCAGCAGTTTAAGGGGAGGATGGAATGAGCAGTTCTTC. Protein sequence: CASSLRGGWNEQFF.

The chain is built from TRBV2 and TRBJ2-7; tentative D call: TRBD1 (6 bases). With 7 bases removed from V and 7 bases from J, the gap between germline ends came to 20 bases. The CDR3 is made up of 14 amino acids. The germline CDR1 and CDR2 sequences are SNHLY and FYNNEI. CDR3 DNA: TGTGCCAGCACCCGGGGACACCGGGAAGGGGAGCAGTACTTC. Its translation: CASTRGHREGEQYF.

The V gene is TRBV7-9, the J gene TRBJ2-7; D may be TRBD1 (5 bases). The CDR3 length is 13 residues. Germline lookup yields CDR1 SEHNR and CDR2 FQNEAQ (reference sequence). V was cut by 4 bases and J by 1 base, with 8 bases left in between. CDR3 in amino acids: CASSYRQSYEQYF. Written as DNA, the CDR3 is TGTGCCAGCAGCTACAGACAGTCCTACGAGCAGTACTTC.

In its sample, this clone was seen a few times. CDR3 sequence: CASSFDRAHTEAFF. The CDR3 coding sequence is TGTGCCAGCAGTTTTGACAGGGCCCACACTGAAGCTTTCTTT. The V call is TRBV27, the J call TRBJ1-1; 7 bases match TRBD1. V trimming: 3 bases; J trimming: 3 bases; junction bases outside the gene matches: 4. The CDR3 extends over 14 amino acids. Per germline, CDR1 MNHEY and CDR2 SMNVEV (reference sequence).

The gene calls are TRBV28 and TRBJ2-7; D call uncertain. The CDR3 loop spans 11 amino acids. Germline CDR1 reads MDHEN; CDR2 reads SYDVKM. The V end was cut by 5 bases, the J end by 1 base, with 3 bases between. The CDR3 DNA follows: TGTGCCAGCAGTCGTTCCTACGAGCAGTACTTC. Translation gives CASSRSYEQYF. Full variable domain (remainder filled in from reference TRBV28 and TRBJ2-7): DVKVTQSSRYLVKRTGEKVFLECVQDMDHENMFWYRQDPGLGLRLIYFSYDVKMKEKGDIPEGYSVSREKKERFSLILESASTNQTSMYLCASSRSYEQYFGPGTRLTVT.

This rearrangement joins TRBV7-3 to TRBJ1-2; no reliable D call. V was shortened by 5 bases and J by 1 base, with 11 bases between the two germline ends. Per germline, CDR1 SGHTA and CDR2 FQGTGA. The CDR3 is made up of 14 amino acids. The CDR3 loop is CASSPNPNNYGYTF. CDR3 bases: TGTGCCAGCAGCCCTAACCCGAATAACTATGGCTACACCTTC. Complete variable domain (other parts from reference TRBV7-3 and TRBJ1-2): GAGVSQTPSNKVTEKGKYVELRCDPISGHTALYWYRQSLGQGPEFLIYFQGTGAADDSGLPNDRFFAVRPEGSVSTLKIQRTERGDSAVYLCASSPNPNNYGYTFGSGTRLTVV.

The CDR3 sequence is CASTMPGQGRSTEAFF. For the CDR3, the DNA is TGTGCCAGCACCATGCCGGGACAGGGGAGAAGCACTGAAGCTTTCTTT. This chain links TRBV2 with TRBJ1-1; 10 nucleotides align to TRBD1. The CDR3 totals 16 residues. V was pared by 7 bases and J by 4 bases, with 12 bases of the junction left unmatched. Germline V gene sequence: CDR1 SNHLY, CDR2 FYNNEI.

The rearrangement joins TRBV5-1 to TRBJ2-7; TRBD1 matches 12 bases. With V trimmed by 4 bases and J by 3 bases, 5 bases remained unmatched. Germline V gives CDR1 SGHRS, CDR2 YFSETQ. The CDR3 has 15 residues. The CDR3 loop is CASSTGTGGDYEQYF. The CDR3 DNA follows: TGCGCCAGCAGCACTGGGACAGGGGGCGACTACGAGCAGTACTTC.

The chain uses TRBV19 and TRBJ1-3; D gene uncertain. V was pared by 2 bases and J by 0 bases, with 8 bases between. Germline V gene sequence: CDR1 LNHDA, CDR2 SQIVND (reference sequence). The CDR3 totals 15 residues. The CDR3 reads CASSISTASGNTIYF. The DNA for the CDR3 is TGTGCCAGTAGTATAAGCACAGCCTCTGGAAACACCATATATTTT.

This chain uses TRBV6-5 with TRBJ2-5, with 12 bases that match TRBD2. The CDR3 extends over 14 amino acids. The germline CDR1 and CDR2 sequences are MNHEY and SVGAGI. Losses at the gene ends were 5 bases for V and 9 bases for J; bases not matched to a gene: 7. Here the CDR3 DNA reads TGTGCCAGCAGTCGGACTAGCGGGGATGGGGCCCAGTACTTC. This sequence encodes CASSRTSGDGAQYF.

This chain connects TRBV7-3 to TRBJ2-1; TRBD2 aligns across 9 bases. J gave up 8 bases and V 2 bases, and 4 bases lay outside the gene matches. Germline V gene lookup returns CDR1 SGHTA and CDR2 FQGTGA. The CDR3 is 14 residues long. The CDR3 loop reads CASSLRSGSHEQFF. Written as DNA, the CDR3 is TGTGCCAGCAGCTTACGTAGCGGGAGTCATGAGCAGTTCTTC.

V is TRBV6-1 and J is TRBJ1-1; D perhaps matches TRBD1 (6 bases). The germline V and J ends were trimmed by 5 bases and 0 bases, with 10 bases remaining between them. Germline values: CDR1 MNHNS, CDR2 SASEGT. The CDR3 consists of 14 residues. In DNA form, the CDR3 reads TGTGCCAGCAGTTGGACAGAGATGAACACTGAAGCTTTCTTT. Encoded protein: CASSWTEMNTEAFF.

This chain links TRBV6-1 with TRBJ1-2; D remains ambiguous. Trimming left V 7 bases short and J 4 bases short, with 10 bases between. Per germline, CDR1 MNHNS and CDR2 SASEGT. This CDR3 is built from 12 residues. The CDR3 nucleotides read TGTGCCAGCACCAGGTCTTTCTATGGCTACACCTTC. This gives the protein CASTRSFYGYTF.

V usage is TRBV11-2 and J usage is TRBJ2-3, with TRBD2 matching 8 bases. Trimming removed 10 bases from V and 6 bases from J; junction bases left unmatched: 9. Germline V lookup: CDR1 SGHAT, CDR2 FQNNGV. There are 13 residues in the CDR3. The CDR3 protein is CATGGTRMDTQYF. The CDR3 nucleotides read TGTGCCACGGGTGGGACTAGAATGGATACGCAGTATTTT.

The V and J genes are TRBV6-5 and TRBJ1-2; tentatively, D is TRBD1 (5 bases). Trimming left V 5 bases short and J 4 bases short, with 8 bases between. From germline, CDR1 is MNHEY and CDR2 SVGAGI. CDR3 length: 12 residues. In DNA, the CDR3 is TGTGCCAGCAGTATAGACAGCTATGGCTACACCTTC. This encodes CASSIDSYGYTF.

This clone was seen just once. The chain carries TRBV4-3 and TRBJ2-6, with D maybe TRBD2 (6 bases). CDR1 and CDR2 from the germline V gene are LGHNA and YSLEER. The germline V and J ends were trimmed by 1 base and 4 bases, with 14 bases remaining between them. This CDR3 has 17 residues. CDR3 residues: CASSQGTPGEGANVLTF. CDR3 nucleotide sequence: TGCGCCAGCAGCCAAGGGACACCGGGGGAGGGGGCCAACGTCCTGACTTTC.

The J gene is TRBJ2-7, the V gene TRBV2; D gene unclear. The CDR3 contains 12 residues. The germline CDR1 and CDR2 sequences are SNHLY and FYNNEI. The V end was cut by 5 bases, the J end by 0 bases, with 5 bases between. CDR3 in amino acids: CASSRSSYEQYF. Written as DNA, the CDR3 is TGTGCCAGCAGTCGCAGCTCCTACGAGCAGTACTTC.

The chain is built from TRBV5-8 and TRBJ1-1; D call uncertain. The CDR3 covers 15 residues. The germline gives CDR1 SGHTS, CDR2 YDEGEE. V lost 1 base and J lost 3, with 13 bases in between. The CDR3 region is CASSLTAEKDTEAFF. The CDR3 region has the DNA TGTGCCAGCAGCTTGACAGCGGAAAAGGACACTGAAGCTTTCTTT.

V is TRBV27 and J is TRBJ1-2; 9 nucleotides line up with TRBD1. CDR3 length: 13 amino acids. CDR1 and CDR2 from the germline V gene are MNHEY and SMNVEV (reference sequence). Trimming took 5 bases from V and 8 from J; bases not matched to a gene: 6. CDR3 nucleotides: TGTGCCAGCAGTGAACAGGGGGCTCAGGGCTACACCTTC. Encoded protein: CASSEQGAQGYTF.